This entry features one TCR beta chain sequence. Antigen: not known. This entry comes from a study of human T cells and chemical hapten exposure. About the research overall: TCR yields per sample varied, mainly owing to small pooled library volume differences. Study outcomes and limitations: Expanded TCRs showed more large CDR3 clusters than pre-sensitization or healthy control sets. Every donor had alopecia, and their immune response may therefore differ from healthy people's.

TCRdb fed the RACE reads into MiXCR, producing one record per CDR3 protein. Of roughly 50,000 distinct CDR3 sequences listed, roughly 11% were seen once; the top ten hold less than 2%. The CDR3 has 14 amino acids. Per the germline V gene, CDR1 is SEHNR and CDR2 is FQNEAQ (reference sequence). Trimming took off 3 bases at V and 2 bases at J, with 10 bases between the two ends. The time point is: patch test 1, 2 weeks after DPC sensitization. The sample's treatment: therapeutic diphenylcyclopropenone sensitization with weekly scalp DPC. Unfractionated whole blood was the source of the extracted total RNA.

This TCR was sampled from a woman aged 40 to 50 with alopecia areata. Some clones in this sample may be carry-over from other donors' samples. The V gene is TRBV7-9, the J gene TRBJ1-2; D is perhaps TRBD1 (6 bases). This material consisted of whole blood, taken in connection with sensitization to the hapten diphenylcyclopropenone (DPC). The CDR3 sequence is CASSFGQQNYGYTF. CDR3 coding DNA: TGTGCCAGCAGCTTTGGACAGCAAAACTATGGCTACACCTTC. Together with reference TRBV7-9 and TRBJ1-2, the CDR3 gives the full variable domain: DTGVSQNPRHKITKRGQNVTFRCDPISEHNRLYWYRQTLGQGPEFLTYFQNEAQLEKSRLLSDRFSAERPKGSFSTLEIQRTEQGDSAMYLCASSFGQQNYGYTFGSGTRLTVV.